This T cell receptor beta chain came from a study of blood T cell repertoires in COVID-19. At the level of the study: From T cells, B-cell-depleted T cells, or PBMCs came the material, which was cDNA or gDNA.

Germline V gene lookup returns CDR1 SGHNT and CDR2 YYREEE (reference sequence). The junction had 2 bases not matched to a gene; V was cut back by 3 bases and J by 4 bases. The CDR3 loop spans 16 amino acids. TCRdb's copy holds only in-frame clones and misses some; the assay was immunoSEQ multiplex PCR. The sample records roughly 120,000 clones, 70% to 90% being singletons. The rearrangement uses TRBV5-4 and TRBJ2-3, with TRBD2 identical over 16 bases. The TCR was taken from a man aged 40-50 years with acute or convalescent COVID-19. Sequenced: peripheral blood. In nucleotides, the CDR3 is TGTGCCAGCAGCTGGGGACTAGCGGGGGGGTCAGATACGCAGTATTTT. Encoded protein: CASSWGLAGGSDTQYF.